These 30 T cell receptor beta chains share one sample of origin, sequenced in a study of CDR3 diversity in severe acne. MiXCR was run by TCRdb on the PCR reads, yielding one entry per CDR3 protein. The data hold more than 70,000 distinct CDR3 sequences, with over 45% observed a single time. The material sequenced was blood. The receptor source for this set is a male donor in good health, serving as a control.

The rearrangement links TRBV5-1 to TRBJ2-7; the D gene is possibly TRBD1 (6 bases). The CDR3 is made up of 14 amino acids. The germline V gene encodes CDR1 SGHRS and CDR2 YFSETQ. The V end was cut by 2 bases, the J end by 7 bases, with 16 bases between. CDR3 loop: CASSFVGGVGEQYF. The CDR3 coding sequence is TGCGCCAGCAGCTTTGTAGGGGGAGTGGGGGAGCAGTACTTC.

This clonotype is termed medium-sized. V usage is TRBV4-1 and J usage is TRBJ2-1; TRBD2 matches at 7 bases. Losses at the gene ends were 2 bases for V and 0 bases for J; bases not matched to a gene: 1. The CDR3 totals 15 residues. The germline CDR1 and CDR2 sequences are MGHRA and YSYEKL. The CDR3 sequence is CASSQLADSYNEQFF. The CDR3 DNA reads TGCGCCAGCAGCCAACTAGCGGACTCCTACAATGAGCAGTTCTTC.

The chain couples TRBV20-1 to TRBJ2-3; TRBD1 is a possible D gene (6 bases). Looked up from germline, CDR1 is DFQATT and CDR2 is SNEGSKA (reference sequence). The CDR3 spans 15 residues. V lost 7 bases, J lost 2 bases, and 19 bases lay in between. The CDR3 sequence: CSGELPTGLTDTQYF. In DNA, the CDR3 is TGCAGTGGAGAGCTTCCGACAGGACTCACAGATACGCAGTATTTT.

The sample holds one count of this clonotype. The rearrangement links TRBV12-3 or TRBV12-4 to TRBJ2-5, with D possibly TRBD1 on 7 matching bases. Deletions cut 5 bases from V and 2 bases from J, with 15 bases between. The CDR3 is 15 residues long. For the CDR3, the DNA is TGTGCCAGCAGTGCGTCAGGGGGGAGGCAAGAGACCCAGTACTTC. Protein product: CASSASGGRQETQYF.

This clonotype has a count of ten or more. J is TRBJ1-4 and V is TRBV28; D not resolved. Between the trimmed V and J ends, which lost 5 bases and 5 bases, there was a span of 0 bases. Germline CDR1 is MDHEN and CDR2 is SYDVKM. CDR3 length: 10 amino acids. CDR3 loop: CASSNEKLFF. For the CDR3, the DNA is TGTGCCAGCAGTAATGAAAAACTGTTTTTT.

The chain carries TRBV2 and TRBJ1-5, with D perhaps TRBD1 (6 bases). The ends were cut back, 6 bases at V and 7 bases at J, with 16 bases in the middle. The CDR3 spans 14 residues. Germline V gene lookup returns CDR1 SNHLY and CDR2 FYNNEI. The CDR3 nucleotides are TGTGCCAGCAGGGGACAACCGACTGTACAGCCCCAGCATTTT. Its translation is CASRGQPTVQPQHF.

Many counts were recorded for this clonotype. J is TRBJ2-1 and V is TRBV19, with 11 nucleotides matching TRBD1. The length of the CDR3 is 17 residues. Per germline, CDR1 LNHDA and CDR2 SQIVND (reference sequence). J gave up 9 bases and V 5 bases, and 15 bases lay outside the gene matches. CDR3 sequence: CASSLHIPGQGVGEQFF. CDR3 sequence (DNA): TGTGCCAGTAGTTTACACATTCCGGGACAGGGGGTAGGTGAGCAGTTCTTC.

This clonotype is deemed medium-sized (0.01 to 0.1%). In nucleotides, the CDR3 is TGTGCCAGCAGTTTCACCGGACAGGGGGCGTACGAGCAGTACTTC. Translation: CASSFTGQGAYEQYF. The rearrangement joins TRBV6-5 to TRBJ2-7; TRBD1 aligns across 11 bases. The CDR3 runs to 15 residues. Germline CDR1 reads MNHEY; CDR2 reads SVGAGI. V trimming: 4 bases; J trimming: 4 bases; junction bases outside the gene matches: 6.

This clonotype was observed a handful of times. V and J are TRBV25-1 and TRBJ2-7; 8 nucleotides agree with TRBD2. This CDR3 comprises 16 residues. Trimming at V came to 1 base and at J to 0 bases, leaving 5 bases not matched to a gene. Germline V lookup: CDR1 MGHDK, CDR2 SYGVNS. DNA of the CDR3: TGTGCCAGCAGTGAATCGGGGGGGCCGAGCTCCTACGAGCAGTACTTC. Protein sequence: CASSESGGPSSYEQYF.

The chain links TRBV6-5 to TRBJ1-3, with TRBD1 matching 7 bases. This CDR3 region has 16 residues. Germline CDR1 is MNHEY and CDR2 is SVGAGI. J lost 8 bases, V lost 5 bases, and 15 bases had no gene match. Here the CDR3 reads CASSGTAANYGYTIYF. In DNA, the CDR3 is TGTGCCAGCAGTGGGACAGCAGCTAACTATGGCTACACCATATATTTT.

The CDR3 region is CATSDSGQGRQGKLFF. The CDR3, as DNA: TGTGCCACCAGTGACTCCGGACAGGGGAGGCAGGGAAAACTGTTTTTT. This chain uses TRBV24-1 with TRBJ1-4, with 9 nucleotides matching TRBD1. The V segment lost 4 bases and the J segment 10 bases; nucleotides outside the gene matches: 12. CDR3 length equals 16 residues. CDR1 KGHDR and CDR2 SFDVKD come from the germline V gene.

This clonotype occurred many times. The V and J genes are TRBV3-1 and TRBJ2-7, with 9 bases lining up with TRBD1. The CDR3 runs to 14 residues. Germline loops: CDR1 LGHDT, CDR2 YNNKEL (reference sequence). Unmatched junction bases numbered 7, after V lost 4 bases and J lost 6 bases. The CDR3 DNA sequence: TGTGCCAGCAGCCCTCGGGACAGGGTTGGCGAGCAGTACTTC. Translated, it gives CASSPRDRVGEQYF.

In nucleotides, the CDR3 is TGTGCCAGCAGTCCAACGAGGACAGATAATCAGCCCCAGCATTTT. It specifies CASSPTRTDNQPQHF. V is TRBV12-3 or TRBV12-4 and J is TRBJ1-5, with D perhaps matching TRBD1 (6 bases). This CDR3 region has 15 residues. V was pared by 5 bases and J by 4 bases, with 15 bases between.

This clonotype was counted many times. This sequence joins TRBV20-1 and TRBJ1-6; no definite D call. The CDR3 length is 15 residues. The germline gives CDR1 DFQATT, CDR2 SNEGSKA (reference sequence). V dropped 3 bases and J dropped 7 bases, with 16 bases sitting between them. The CDR3 protein is CSASQTSVANSPLHF. For the CDR3, the DNA is TGCAGTGCTAGTCAGACATCAGTAGCCAATTCACCCCTCCACTTT.

The chain couples TRBV25-1 to TRBJ1-2; D not resolved. Germline loops: CDR1 MGHDK, CDR2 SYGVNS. V was shortened by 4 bases and J by 0 bases, with 15 bases between the two germline ends. The CDR3 covers 16 residues. Here the CDR3 reads CASSGTGSGSNYGYTF. The CDR3 bases are TGTGCCAGCAGTGGGACTGGGTCCGGATCTAACTATGGCTACACCTTC.

With regard to this clonotype: Sequence at one end of the junction differs from germline and may be a read error. The rearrangement links TRBV25-1 to TRBJ2-1; D tentatively reads TRBD1 or TRBD2 (5 bases each). Germline CDR1 MGHDK, CDR2 SYGVNS. The CDR3 has 15 residues. CDR3 DNA: TGTACCAGCACTAGAATAGGGGAAAACTACAATGAGCAGTTCTTC. The encoded protein is CTSTRIGENYNEQFF.

In DNA, the CDR3 is TGTGCCAGCAGTGAAACCCTGGACAGATTAACTAACAATGAGCAGTTCTTC. It translates to CASSETLDRLTNNEQFF. The chain is built from TRBV2 and TRBJ2-1; TRBD1 is a possible D gene (6 bases). The CDR3 loop spans 17 amino acids. Looked up from germline, CDR1 is SNHLY and CDR2 is FYNNEI. Trimming took off 2 bases at V and 5 bases at J, with 19 bases between the two ends.

The rearrangement uses TRBV2 and TRBJ2-5; D is unresolved. The CDR3 contains 14 residues. CDR1 and CDR2 (germline): SNHLY, FYNNEI. V shed 6 bases and J shed 5 bases, with 16 bases lying between them. CDR3 in DNA: TGTGCCAGCAGAGTAGGGTTTAAAGCGGAGACCCAGTACTTC. Its translation: CASRVGFKAETQYF.

This clonotype was seen repeatedly, ten times or more. The chain uses TRBV9 and TRBJ2-7; 12 bases match TRBD1. This CDR3 is 16 amino acids long. CDR1 is SGDLS and CDR2 is YYNGEE in the germline V gene. V lost 0 bases, J lost 3 bases, and 4 bases stayed unmatched. The CDR3 coding sequence is TGTGCCAGCAGCGTAGAGGGACAGGGGGCGGTCTACGAGCAGTACTTC. This translates into CASSVEGQGAVYEQYF.

By share, this clonotype counts as medium-sized. The chain joins TRBV15 to TRBJ1-5; perhaps TRBD1 as D (6 bases). Deletions cut 0 bases from V and 5 bases from J, with 11 bases between. CDR1 is LNHNV and CDR2 is YYDKDF in the germline V gene (reference sequence). The CDR3 length is 15 residues. DNA of the CDR3: TGTGCCACCAGCAGAGATTCGGCAGGGGATCAGCCCCAGCATTTT. Protein sequence: CATSRDSAGDQPQHF.

This chain joins TRBV24-1 and TRBJ2-2; 10 nucleotides match TRBD1. The V gene end was trimmed by 4 bases and the J gene end by 4 bases; junction bases not matched to a gene: 5. Germline CDR1 KGHDR, CDR2 SFDVKD. The CDR3 extends over 16 amino acids. The DNA for the CDR3 is TGTGCCACCAGTGAGGGGACAGGGGCCCGCACCGGGGAGCTGTTTTTT. It specifies CATSEGTGARTGELFF.

This clonotype has at least ten counts. This sequence joins TRBV3-1 and TRBJ2-7, with 7 positions matching TRBD2. Losses at the gene ends were 4 bases for V and 6 bases for J; bases not matched to a gene: 15. Germline lookup yields CDR1 LGHDT and CDR2 YNNKEL (reference sequence). The CDR3 is 16 residues long. The DNA for the CDR3 is TGTGCCAGCAGCCCAGGCGGGGGACCCCTTTTGACCGAGCAGTACTTC. Protein product: CASSPGGGPLLTEQYF.

The chain combines TRBV7-6 with TRBJ2-5; D possibly corresponds to TRBD2 (5 bases). Per the germline V gene, CDR1 is SGHVS and CDR2 is FNYEAQ. The CDR3 runs to 14 residues. V was clipped by 7 bases and J by 3 bases, with 15 bases between them. The CDR3 bases are TGTGCCAGCACCCCTCGGGGAAACGAAGAGACCCAGTACTTC. Translating it yields CASTPRGNEETQYF.

This clonotype was seen many times. This rearrangement joins TRBV7-9 to TRBJ2-1, with D perhaps matching TRBD1 (6 bases). The CDR3 is 15 residues long. Deletions cut 2 bases from V and 0 bases from J, with 8 bases between. Germline values: CDR1 SEHNR, CDR2 FQNEAQ (reference sequence). The CDR3 DNA reads as TGTGCCAGCAGCTTATCAGGGGTCTCCTACAATGAGCAGTTCTTC. Translation gives CASSLSGVSYNEQFF.

As to this clonotype: Because it lacks the conserved phenylalanine or tryptophan at the end, this CDR3 is likely a read error. The DNA is left out, because the CDR3 cannot be placed on it with certainty; the CDR3 is given as TCRdb lists it. This chain links TRBV20-1 with TRBJ2-1; the table calls TRBD1, which could not be checked here. The CDR3 has 14 amino acids, counting both end residues. The germline V gene encodes CDR1 DFQATT and CDR2 SNEGSKA (reference sequence). This CDR3 reads CSARDQGQGYTFGS.

The rearrangement links TRBV20-1 to TRBJ2-1, with 8 nucleotides matching TRBD2. The V gene's germline CDR1 is DFQATT and CDR2 SNEGSKA (reference sequence). V was clipped by 1 base and J by 12 bases; unmatched bases: 17. This CDR3 has 16 amino acids. CDR3 in DNA: TGCAGTGCTAGAGCGGCCGAGGGCAGCGGGAGTGGTGGGCAGTTCTTC. Its protein is CSARAAEGSGSGGQFF.

At least ten counts were recorded for this clonotype. V gene TRBV11-2 combines with J gene TRBJ1-1, with D unclear. Germline V gene data show CDR1 as SGHAT and CDR2 as FQNNGV. The CDR3 is 12 amino acids. V shed 6 bases and J shed 4 bases, with 9 bases lying between them. The CDR3 region is CASSSGFTEAFF. CDR3 DNA: TGTGCCAGCAGTTCAGGTTTCACTGAAGCTTTCTTT.

This clonotype occurred a few times. The J gene is TRBJ1-1, the V gene TRBV2; no clear D gene. The ends were cut back, 1 base at V and 3 bases at J, with 18 bases in the middle. This CDR3 has 17 amino acids. Germline loops: CDR1 SNHLY, CDR2 FYNNEI. CDR3 amino acids: CASSEEFVGAAYTEAFF. CDR3 coding DNA: TGTGCCAGCAGTGAAGAGTTTGTTGGCGCGGCGTACACTGAAGCTTTCTTT.

The chain combines TRBV6-5 with TRBJ1-1; unclear D gene. CDR1 and CDR2 (germline): MNHEY, SVGAGI. Deletions cut 11 bases from V and 3 bases from J, with 16 bases between. The CDR3 contains 13 residues. CDR3 bases: TGTGCCGGCGCATTCCTACGGGACACTGAAGCTTTCTTT. This encodes CAGAFLRDTEAFF.

The V gene is TRBV7-2, the J gene TRBJ1-1; 12 positions agree with TRBD1. Losses at the gene ends were 3 bases for V and 3 bases for J; bases not matched to a gene: 20. The CDR3 spans 21 residues. CDR1 and CDR2 from the germline V gene are SGHTA and FQGNSA. In DNA, the CDR3 is TGTGCCAGCAGCTTTCAGGCCGGGACAGGGGGCAAAACCCCGATGGACACTGAAGCTTTCTTT. It is translated as CASSFQAGTGGKTPMDTEAFF.